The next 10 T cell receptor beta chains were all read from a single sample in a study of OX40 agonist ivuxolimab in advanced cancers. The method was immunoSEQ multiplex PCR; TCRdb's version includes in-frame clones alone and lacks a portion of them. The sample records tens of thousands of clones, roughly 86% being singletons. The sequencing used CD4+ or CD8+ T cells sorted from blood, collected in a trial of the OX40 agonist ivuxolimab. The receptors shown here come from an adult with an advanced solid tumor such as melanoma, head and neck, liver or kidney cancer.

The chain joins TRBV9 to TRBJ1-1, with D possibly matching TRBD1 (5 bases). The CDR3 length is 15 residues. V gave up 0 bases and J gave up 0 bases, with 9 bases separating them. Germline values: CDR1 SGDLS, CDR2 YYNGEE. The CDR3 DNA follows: TGTGCCAGCAGCGTAGGACAGTTCTTGAACACTGAAGCTTTCTTT. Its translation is CASSVGQFLNTEAFF.

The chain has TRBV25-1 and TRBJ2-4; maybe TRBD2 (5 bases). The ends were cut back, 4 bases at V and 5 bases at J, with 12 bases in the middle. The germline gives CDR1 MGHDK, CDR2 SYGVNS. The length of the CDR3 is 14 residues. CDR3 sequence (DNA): TGTGCCAGCAGTGCCCCCGCCGGGGAAAACATTCAGTACTTC. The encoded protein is CASSAPAGENIQYF.

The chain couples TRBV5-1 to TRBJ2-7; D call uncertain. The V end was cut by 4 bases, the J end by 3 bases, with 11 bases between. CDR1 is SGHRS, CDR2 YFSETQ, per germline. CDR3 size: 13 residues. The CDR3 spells CASSPTISYEQYF. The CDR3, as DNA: TGCGCCAGCAGCCCGACCATAAGCTACGAGCAGTACTTC.

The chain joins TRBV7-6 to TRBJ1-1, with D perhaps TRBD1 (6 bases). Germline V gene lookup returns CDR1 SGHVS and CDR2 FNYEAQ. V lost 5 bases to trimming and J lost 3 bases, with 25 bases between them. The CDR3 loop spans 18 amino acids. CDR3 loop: CASSLTARAQGRDTEAFF. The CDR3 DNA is TGTGCCAGCAGCCTAACAGCTCGCGCACAGGGACGTGACACTGAAGCTTTCTTT.

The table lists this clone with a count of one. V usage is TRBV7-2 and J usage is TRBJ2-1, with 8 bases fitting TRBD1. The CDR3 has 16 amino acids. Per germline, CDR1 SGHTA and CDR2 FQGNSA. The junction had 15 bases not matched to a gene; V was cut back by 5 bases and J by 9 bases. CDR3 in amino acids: CASSDFERTGNTEQFF. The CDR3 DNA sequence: TGTGCCAGCAGCGACTTCGAAAGGACAGGGAATACTGAGCAGTTCTTC.

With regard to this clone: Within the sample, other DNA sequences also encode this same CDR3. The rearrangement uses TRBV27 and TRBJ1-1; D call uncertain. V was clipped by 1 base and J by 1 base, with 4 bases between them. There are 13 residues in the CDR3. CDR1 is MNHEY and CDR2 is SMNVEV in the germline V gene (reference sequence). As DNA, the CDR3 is TGTGCCAGCAGTTTATGGGGGAACACTGAAGCTTTCTTT. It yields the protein CASSLWGNTEAFF.

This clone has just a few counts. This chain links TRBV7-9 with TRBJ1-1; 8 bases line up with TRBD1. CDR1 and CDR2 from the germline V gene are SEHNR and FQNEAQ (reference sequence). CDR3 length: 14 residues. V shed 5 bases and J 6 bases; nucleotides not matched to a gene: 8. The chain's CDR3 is CASSPRTGSPEAFF. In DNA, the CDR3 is TGTGCCAGCAGCCCCCGGACAGGGAGCCCTGAAGCTTTCTTT. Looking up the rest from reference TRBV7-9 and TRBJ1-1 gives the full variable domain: DTGVSQNPRHKITKRGQNVTFRCDPISEHNRLYWYRQTLGQGPEFLTYFQNEAQLEKSRLLSDRFSAERPKGSFSTLEIQRTEQGDSAMYLCASSPRTGSPEAFFGQGTRLTVV.

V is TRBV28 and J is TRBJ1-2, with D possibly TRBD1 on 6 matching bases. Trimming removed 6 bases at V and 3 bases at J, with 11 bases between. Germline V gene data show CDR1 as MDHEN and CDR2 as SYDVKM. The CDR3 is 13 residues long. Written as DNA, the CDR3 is TGTGCCAGCAGGGGGGCAACAGACTATGGCTACACCTTC. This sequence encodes CASRGATDYGYTF.

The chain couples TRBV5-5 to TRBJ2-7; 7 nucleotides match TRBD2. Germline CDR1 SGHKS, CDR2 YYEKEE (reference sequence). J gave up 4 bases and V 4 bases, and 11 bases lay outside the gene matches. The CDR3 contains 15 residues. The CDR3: CASSPGRGVDYEQYF. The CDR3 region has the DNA TGTGCCAGCAGCCCTGGGAGGGGAGTCGATTACGAGCAGTACTTC.

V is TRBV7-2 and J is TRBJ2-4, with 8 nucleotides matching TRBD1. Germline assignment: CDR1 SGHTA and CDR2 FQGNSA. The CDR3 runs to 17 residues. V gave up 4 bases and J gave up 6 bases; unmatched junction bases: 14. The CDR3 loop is CASSYPGQGAVGNIQYF. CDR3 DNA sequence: TGTGCCAGCAGCTACCCCGGACAGGGAGCAGTGGGAAACATTCAGTACTTC.